Here is one TCR beta chain with its context. It was with unique molecular identifiers that the TCRbeta library was prepared. TCRdb fed the PCR reads into MiXCR, producing one record per CDR3 protein. The profile shows almost 500,000 distinct CDR3 sequences, approximately 12% of them singletons. The sample is drawn from a study of T-cell reconstitution after alpha-beta-depleted transplantation in children. Germline CDR1 SQVTM, CDR2 ANQGSEA. V shed 5 bases and J shed 2 bases, with 12 bases lying between them. There are 13 residues in the CDR3. The TCR was taken from a human donor who donated a stem cell graft to a child with combined immunodeficiency. This chain uses TRBV29-1 with TRBJ1-1; no clear D. Sequenced here: PBMCs from the stem cell graft donor, sampled from the stem cell graft. For the CDR3, the DNA is TGCAGCGTTCGGCTTGGTCTTAACACTGAAGCTTTCTTT. Residues: CSVRLGLNTEAFF.